The 29 T cell receptor beta chains below were found in one sample sequenced in a study of blood T cell repertoires in COVID-19. TCRdb's copy holds only in-frame clones and misses some; the assay was immunoSEQ multiplex PCR. The sample contains fewer than 200,000 clones, more than 80% of which appear only once. Sequenced material: peripheral blood. The receptors shown here come from a human donor in a cohort sampled during active COVID-19.

This chain joins TRBV20-1 and TRBJ1-6, with 11 nucleotides matching TRBD1. The CDR3 is made up of 16 amino acids. Germline V gene sequence: CDR1 DFQATT, CDR2 SNEGSKA (reference sequence). V shed 3 bases and J 4 bases; nucleotides not matched to a gene: 5. CDR3 loop: CSASSGQGAYNSPLHF. DNA for the CDR3: TGCAGTGCTAGTAGCGGACAGGGGGCGTATAATTCACCCCTCCACTTT.

The chain uses TRBV7-3 and TRBJ2-2, with 8 bases identical to TRBD2. Germline V gene lookup returns CDR1 SGHTA and CDR2 FQGTGA. V was pared by 5 bases and J by 0 bases, with 2 bases of the junction left unmatched. The CDR3 consists of 15 residues. This CDR3 reads CASSTGGANTGELFF. Here the CDR3 DNA reads TGTGCCAGCAGCACCGGGGGGGCGAACACCGGGGAGCTGTTTTTT.

V and J are TRBV5-6 and TRBJ2-7; 9 nucleotides align to TRBD1. The V gene's germline CDR1 is SGHDT and CDR2 YYEEEE. Losses at the gene ends were 1 base for V and 4 bases for J; bases not matched to a gene: 9. The CDR3 contains 16 residues. CDR3 residues: CASSLNYGTGSYEQYF. As DNA, the CDR3 is TGTGCCAGCAGCTTGAACTACGGGACAGGGTCATACGAGCAGTACTTC.

The chain couples TRBV5-8 to TRBJ1-4; 8 bases match TRBD1. J lost 8 bases, V lost 2 bases, and 11 bases had no gene match. Germline values: CDR1 SGHTS, CDR2 YDEGEE. CDR3 length equals 16 residues. The CDR3 DNA follows: TGTGCCAGCAGCTTCCTCGGACAGGGCAGAGGGGAAAAACTGTTTTTT. Its protein is CASSFLGQGRGEKLFF.

V is TRBV18 and J is TRBJ2-3; 7 bases fit TRBD1. CDR1 is KGHSH and CDR2 is LQKENI in the germline V gene. CDR3 length: 16 residues. V gave up 1 base and J gave up 3 bases; unmatched junction bases: 7. CDR3 in DNA: TGTGCCAGCTCACCACGGAAGGGGGCAAGAACAGATACGCAGTATTTT. It is translated as CASSPRKGARTDTQYF.

CDR3 bases: TGTGCCAGCAGTGAGTGGGGGGGAGGCGAGCAGTACTTC. As protein: CASSEWGGGEQYF. The chain employs TRBV9 and TRBJ2-7; TRBD2 matches at 7 bases. Germline lookup yields CDR1 SGDLS and CDR2 YYNGEE. Trimming removed 5 bases from V and 6 bases from J; junction bases left unmatched: 8. CDR3 size: 13 residues.

This clone has only a few counts. The chain has TRBV27 and TRBJ1-6; D possibly corresponds to TRBD1 (5 bases). The germline V gene has CDR1 MNHEY and CDR2 SMNVEV (reference sequence). The CDR3 extends over 13 amino acids. Trimming pared 4 bases from V and 10 bases from J, leaving 11 bases between. The CDR3 region has the DNA TGTGCCAGCAGTTGGGGGGGTGGCTCACCCCTCCACTTT. This gives the protein CASSWGGGSPLHF.

This rearrangement joins TRBV20-1 to TRBJ2-3; D is uncertain. CDR1 DFQATT and CDR2 SNEGSKA come from the germline V gene (reference sequence). CDR3 length: 13 amino acids. The V end was cut by 3 bases, the J end by 6 bases, with 13 bases between. The chain's CDR3 is CSASALASDTQYF. CDR3 nucleotide sequence: TGCAGTGCTAGTGCATTAGCAAGCGATACGCAGTATTTT.

This clone has a count of ten or more. This chain uses TRBV7-9 with TRBJ1-5; TRBD1 aligns across 8 bases. The ends lost 5 bases at V and 1 base at J; junction bases unmatched: 7. In germline, CDR1 is SEHNR, CDR2 FQNEAQ (reference sequence). The CDR3 loop spans 16 amino acids. The CDR3 nucleotides read TGTGCCAGCAGCACAGGACAGGGTGGAAGCAATCAGCCCCAGCATTTT. Its translation: CASSTGQGGSNQPQHF.

This chain connects TRBV7-7 to TRBJ2-5, with D possibly TRBD1 on 6 matching bases. Trimming left V 5 bases short and J 5 bases short, with 18 bases between. The germline gives CDR1 SSHAT, CDR2 FNYEAQ (reference sequence). The CDR3 contains 15 residues. This chain's CDR3 is CASSPGQTRTETQYF. CDR3 coding DNA: TGTGCCAGCAGCCCTGGACAGACTCGAACGGAGACCCAGTACTTC.

The V and J genes are TRBV5-6 and TRBJ2-5; the D is unclear. With 2 bases removed from V and 1 base from J, the gap between germline ends came to 15 bases. CDR3 size: 16 residues. From germline, CDR1 is SGHDT and CDR2 YYEEEE. CDR3 protein: CASSFVLSAGQETQYF. The CDR3 DNA reads TGTGCCAGCAGCTTCGTCTTAAGCGCTGGCCAAGAGACCCAGTACTTC. Full variable domain (rest looked up from reference TRBV5-6 and TRBJ2-5): DAGVTQSPTHLIKTRGQQVTLRCSPKSGHDTVSWYQQALGQGPQFIFQYYEEEERQRGNFPDRFSGHQFPNYSSELNVNALLLGDSALYLCASSFVLSAGQETQYFGPGTRLLVL.

The chain links TRBV5-1 to TRBJ1-2; 9 positions agree with TRBD1. The germline V gene has CDR1 SGHRS and CDR2 YFSETQ. Unmatched junction bases numbered 5, after V lost 4 bases and J lost 1 base. CDR3 length equals 15 residues. CDR3 sequence: CASSPGTGINYGYTF. The CDR3 DNA reads as TGCGCCAGCAGCCCCGGGACAGGGATTAACTATGGCTACACCTTC.

This clone has only a few counts. As DNA, the CDR3 is TGTGCCAGTAGTCCCCCTTCCGGGGAGCTGTTTTTT. As protein: CASSPPSGELFF. The V call is TRBV19, the J call TRBJ2-2; no clear D. Germline assignment: CDR1 LNHDA and CDR2 SQIVND (reference sequence). The CDR3 has 12 amino acids. V was shortened by 5 bases and J by 6 bases, with 7 bases between the two germline ends.

The rearrangement joins TRBV18 to TRBJ1-2, with D maybe TRBD1 (6 bases). V dropped 2 bases and J dropped 1 base, with 11 bases sitting between them. Per germline, CDR1 KGHSH and CDR2 LQKENI. The length of the CDR3 is 15 residues. This CDR3 is CASSPLDRLNYGYTF. CDR3 DNA sequence: TGTGCCAGCTCACCATTGGACAGACTTAACTATGGCTACACCTTC.

V and J are TRBV12-5 and TRBJ1-1; 12 nucleotides line up with TRBD1. This CDR3 comprises 15 residues. Trimming at V came to 9 bases and at J to 2 bases, leaving 7 bases not matched to a gene. The germline gives CDR1 LGHNT, CDR2 FRNRAP. The CDR3 loop is CASGAGTGGNTEAFF. In DNA form, the CDR3 reads TGTGCTAGCGGTGCGGGGACAGGGGGCAACACTGAAGCTTTCTTT. The full variable domain, its missing parts supplied by reference TRBV12-5 and TRBJ1-1, is DARVTQTPRHKVTEMGQEVTMRCQPILGHNTVFWYRQTMMQGLELLAYFRNRAPLDDSGMPKDRFSAEMPDATLATLKIQPSEPRDSAVYFCASGAGTGGNTEAFFGQGTRLTVV.

This chain connects TRBV29-1 to TRBJ1-1; TRBD1 agrees at 7 bases. Germline V gene lookup returns CDR1 SQVTM and CDR2 ANQGSEA. V was pared by 8 bases and J by 1 base, with 4 bases of the junction left unmatched. CDR3 size: 12 residues. DNA for the CDR3: TGCAGCATTCGACAGGGGAACACTGAAGCTTTCTTT. This encodes CSIRQGNTEAFF.

The V and J genes are TRBV19 and TRBJ2-7, with unresolved D. CDR3 size: 14 residues. V lost 1 base, J lost 0 bases, and 7 bases lay in between. Germline V CDR1 and CDR2: LNHDA, SQIVND (reference sequence). The CDR3 sequence is CASSIVASSYEQYF. The CDR3 nucleotides are TGTGCCAGTAGTATAGTCGCCAGCTCCTACGAGCAGTACTTC. Full variable domain (rest looked up from reference TRBV19 and TRBJ2-7): DGGITQSPKYLFRKEGQNVTLSCEQNLNHDAMYWYRQDPGQGLRLIYYSQIVNDFQKGDIAEGYSVSREKKESFPLTVTSAQKNPTAFYLCASSIVASSYEQYFGPGTRLTVT.

CDR3 DNA sequence: TGTGCCAGCAGCCATACCAATTTGGGCGGAAACACCATATATTTT. It is translated as CASSHTNLGGNTIYF. The V gene is TRBV5-6, the J gene TRBJ1-3; D is unclear. V shed 4 bases and J shed 4 bases, with 15 bases lying between them. CDR3 length: 15 amino acids. Per germline, CDR1 SGHDT and CDR2 YYEEEE. Supplemented by reference TRBV5-6 and TRBJ1-3, the full variable domain reads DAGVTQSPTHLIKTRGQQVTLRCSPKSGHDTVSWYQQALGQGPQFIFQYYEEEERQRGNFPDRFSGHQFPNYSSELNVNALLLGDSALYLCASSHTNLGGNTIYFGEGSWLTVV.

The rearrangement uses TRBV29-1 and TRBJ2-7; 9 nucleotides match TRBD2. This CDR3 region has 15 residues. Germline CDR1 and CDR2: SQVTM and ANQGSEA. The ends lost 5 bases at V and 2 bases at J; junction bases unmatched: 10. CDR3 bases: TGCAGCGTTAGGGGGACTAGCCCTATTCCCTACGAGCAGTACTTC. The encoded protein is CSVRGTSPIPYEQYF.

The V and J genes are TRBV4-2 and TRBJ2-1; 7 bases line up with TRBD2. V lost 4 bases and J lost 7; bases outside the gene matches: 4. CDR1 is LGHNA, CDR2 YNFKEQ, per germline. There are 13 residues in the CDR3. CDR3 protein: CASSLTRGNEQFF. The CDR3 DNA is TGTGCCAGCAGCCTGACGCGGGGGAATGAGCAGTTCTTC.

This clone has a handful of counts. This chain joins TRBV15 and TRBJ2-7; D perhaps matches TRBD1 (5 bases). CDR3 length: 13 residues. CDR1 is LNHNV and CDR2 is YYDKDF in the germline V gene (reference sequence). Trimming removed 1 base from V and 9 bases from J, with 13 bases in between. CDR3 in amino acids: CATSRVYSRVQYF. In DNA, the CDR3 is TGTGCCACCAGCAGAGTATACAGCAGGGTGCAGTACTTC.

The V and J genes are TRBV19 and TRBJ2-7; no reliable D call. The CDR3 consists of 14 residues. Germline V gene lookup returns CDR1 LNHDA and CDR2 SQIVND (reference sequence). Deletions cut 3 bases from V and 0 bases from J, with 9 bases between. The CDR3, as DNA: TGTGCCAGTAGTATGGGCTCGAACTCCTACGAGCAGTACTTC. This sequence encodes CASSMGSNSYEQYF.

The J gene is TRBJ1-1, the V gene TRBV2; D remains unclear. CDR1 is SNHLY, CDR2 FYNNEI, per germline. This CDR3 is 14 amino acids long. V lost 0 bases and J 3 bases, leaving 8 bases between the germline ends. The CDR3 protein is CASSEAGGHTEAFF. The DNA of the CDR3 is TGTGCCAGCAGTGAAGCAGGAGGGCACACTGAAGCTTTCTTT.

The rearrangement links TRBV11-2 to TRBJ2-2; no clear D gene. V lost 2 bases to trimming and J lost 7 bases, with 5 bases between them. This CDR3 has 12 residues. CDR1 and CDR2 from the germline V gene are SGHAT and FQNNGV. This CDR3 is CASSLLIGELFF. In nucleotides, the CDR3 is TGTGCCAGCAGCTTATTAATCGGGGAGCTGTTTTTT.

The J gene is TRBJ1-4, the V gene TRBV30; no definite D call. CDR1 and CDR2 from the germline V gene are GTSNPN and SVGIG (reference sequence). The CDR3 extends over 14 amino acids. Trimming removed 2 bases at V and 5 bases at J, with 12 bases between. CDR3 DNA sequence: TGTGCCTGGAGTTTAGGGAGAGACAATGAAAAACTGTTTTTT. Its translation is CAWSLGRDNEKLFF.

This rearrangement joins TRBV9 to TRBJ1-1, with 7 bases fitting TRBD1. The CDR3 runs to 16 residues. Germline V gives CDR1 SGDLS, CDR2 YYNGEE. Trimming removed 3 bases from V and 1 base from J; junction bases left unmatched: 9. This CDR3 is CASSDITGTENTEAFF. The CDR3 nucleotides are TGTGCCAGCAGCGACATAACCGGGACAGAGAACACTGAAGCTTTCTTT.

A few counts support this clone. The V gene is TRBV30, the J gene TRBJ2-7, with D hard to call. Germline CDR1 is GTSNPN and CDR2 is SVGIG (reference sequence). This CDR3 comprises 13 residues. V was shortened by 2 bases and J by 3 bases, with 11 bases between the two germline ends. The CDR3 DNA reads TGTGCCTGGAGTCCCCTTAATAGCTACGAGCAGTACTTC. Amino acids: CAWSPLNSYEQYF.

The chain links TRBV29-1 to TRBJ2-7, with TRBD1 matching over 10 bases. Germline trimming cut 5 bases from V and 5 bases from J; bases unmatched to any gene: 12. CDR1 and CDR2 (germline): SQVTM, ANQGSEA. CDR3 length: 15 amino acids. CDR3 residues: CSVRETGTGVHEQYF. For the CDR3, the DNA is TGCAGCGTTAGAGAAACCGGGACAGGGGTCCACGAGCAGTACTTC.

This rearrangement joins TRBV3-1 (or the pseudogene TRBV3-2) to TRBJ2-7; D gene ambiguous. This CDR3 contains 14 residues. V shed 3 bases and J shed 3 bases, with 12 bases lying between them. Germline-derived CDR1 and CDR2 are LGHDT and YNNKEL (reference sequence). CDR3 region: CASSHLSVYYEQYF. CDR3 bases: TGTGCCAGCAGCCACCTATCCGTTTACTACGAGCAGTACTTC.